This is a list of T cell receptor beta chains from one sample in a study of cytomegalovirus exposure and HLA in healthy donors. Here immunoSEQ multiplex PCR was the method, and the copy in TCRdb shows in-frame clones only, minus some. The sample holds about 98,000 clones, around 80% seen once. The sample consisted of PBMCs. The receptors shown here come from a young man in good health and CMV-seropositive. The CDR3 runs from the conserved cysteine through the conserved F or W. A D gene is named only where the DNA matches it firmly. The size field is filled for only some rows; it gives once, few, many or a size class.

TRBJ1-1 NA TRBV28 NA TGTGCCAGCAGTTCCATACAAATGAACACTGAAGCTTTCTTT CASSSIQMNTEAFF
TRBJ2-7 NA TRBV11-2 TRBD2 TGTGCCAGCAGCTTAGGTCGGGGGGGGGAATACGAGCAGTACTTC CASSLGRGGEYEQYF
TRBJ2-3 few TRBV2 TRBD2 TGTGCCAGCAGTGAACTAGGACTAGCGGGGGATCCTAGCACAGATACGCAGTATTTT CASSELGLAGDPSTDTQYF
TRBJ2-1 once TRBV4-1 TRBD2 TGCGCCAGCAGCCAAACTAGCGGTTCCTACAATGAGCAGTTCTTC CASSQTSGSYNEQFF
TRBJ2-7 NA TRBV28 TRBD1 TGTGCCAGCATACCGGGTCCAGGGGGCATCTACGAGCAGTACTTC CASIPGPGGIYEQYF
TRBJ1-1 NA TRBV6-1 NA TGTGCCAGCAGTGAAGTTATATTTTCGGGAACTGAAGCTTTCTTT CASSEVIFSGTEAFF
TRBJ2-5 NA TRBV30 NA TGTGCCTGGAGTGTAGCGAGAGAGACCCAGTACTTC CAWSVARETQYF
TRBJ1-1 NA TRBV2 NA TGTGCCAGCAGTGAAATGAGTAGAGGGGGTGAAGCTTTCTTT CASSEMSRGGEAFF
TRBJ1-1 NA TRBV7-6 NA TGTGCCAGCAGCTTAGCCCCCCTACTAGGGTTTACTGAAGCTTTCTTT CASSLAPLLGFTEAFF
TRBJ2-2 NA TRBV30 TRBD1 TGTGCCTGGGGGACAGGGGGCACCGGGGAGCTGTTTTTT CAWGTGGTGELFF
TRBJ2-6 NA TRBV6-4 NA TGTGCCAGCAGTCGACAGTCCTCTGGGGCCAACGTCCTGACTTTC CASSRQSSGANVLTF
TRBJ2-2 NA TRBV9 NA TGTGCCAGCAGCGGATCGGGGGACACCGGGGAGCTGTTTTTT CASSGSGDTGELFF
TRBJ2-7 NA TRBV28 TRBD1 TGTGCCAGCAGTTTATCCCGGGACAGGGTGGCCTACGAGCAGTACTTC CASSLSRDRVAYEQYF
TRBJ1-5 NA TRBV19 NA TGTGCCAGTACCCGGAGGGGCAATCAGCCCCAGCATTTT CASTRRGNQPQHF
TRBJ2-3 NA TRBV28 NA TGTGCCAGCAACGACTTCACAGATACGCAGTATTTT CASNDFTDTQYF
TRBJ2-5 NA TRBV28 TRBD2 TGTGCCAGCAGCAAGCTTAGCGGGGGGGCCGCGGAGACCCAGTACTTC CASSKLSGGAAETQYF
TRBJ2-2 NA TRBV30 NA TGTGCCTGGACCCCCGCCCCAGGGACCGGGGAGCTGTTTTTT CAWTPAPGTGELFF
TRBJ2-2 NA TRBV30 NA TGTGCCTGGACAGGGGCGAACACCGGGGAGCTGTTTTTT CAWTGANTGELFF
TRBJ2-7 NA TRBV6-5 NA TGTGCCAGCAGGAAGGGACAACACTACGAGCAGTACTTC CASRKGQHYEQYF
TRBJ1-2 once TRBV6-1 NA TGTGCCAGCAGTTCGGGGGAGGGAAGGACTGGCGGCTACACCTTC CASSSGEGRTGGYTF
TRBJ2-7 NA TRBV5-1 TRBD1 TGCGCCAGCAGCTTGGGGACAGGTTTTTACGAGCAGTACTTC CASSLGTGFYEQYF
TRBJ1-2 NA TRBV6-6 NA TGTGCCAGCAGTTACTCACAGGGATTTGAACGCTACACCTTC CASSYSQGFERYTF
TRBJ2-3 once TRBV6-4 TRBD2 TGTGCCAGCAGCTCCGGGACTAGCGGGGCAGATACGCAGTATTTT CASSSGTSGADTQYF
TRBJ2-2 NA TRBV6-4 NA TGTGCCAGCAGTGATTCTGGGACAACCGGGGAGCTGTTTTTT CASSDSGTTGELFF
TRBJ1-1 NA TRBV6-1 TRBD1 TGTGCCAGCAGTTCAAGAACTCGGACAGGGACTGAAGCTTTCTTT CASSSRTRTGTEAFF
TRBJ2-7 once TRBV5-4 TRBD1 TGTGCCAGCAGCGGGGGGGAGACAGGGGGCAGGAACGAGCAGTACTTC CASSGGETGGRNEQYF
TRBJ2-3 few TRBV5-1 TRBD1 TGCGCCAGCAGCTCACAGGGGGCGGGCACAGATACGCAGTATTTT CASSSQGAGTDTQYF
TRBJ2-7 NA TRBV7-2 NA TGTGCCAGCAGCTTCCTAGCCGGCGAGCAGTACTTC CASSFLAGEQYF
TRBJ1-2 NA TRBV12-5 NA TGTGCTAGTGGTTCCCCCCCAGGAGGCTACACCTTC CASGSPPGGYTF